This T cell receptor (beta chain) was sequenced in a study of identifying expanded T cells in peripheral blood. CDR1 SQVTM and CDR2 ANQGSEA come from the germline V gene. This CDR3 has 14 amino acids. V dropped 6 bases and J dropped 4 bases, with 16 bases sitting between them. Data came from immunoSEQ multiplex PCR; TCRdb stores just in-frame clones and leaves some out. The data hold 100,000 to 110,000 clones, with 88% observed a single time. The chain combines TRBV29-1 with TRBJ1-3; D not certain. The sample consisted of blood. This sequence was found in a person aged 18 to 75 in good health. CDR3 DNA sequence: TGCAGCGTGCTCCCTGGCGGAGGAGGAAACACCATATATTTT. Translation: CSVLPGGGGNTIYF.